This T cell receptor (beta chain) was obtained from a study of blood T cell repertoires in COVID-19. Whole-study context: Whether acute or convalescent, the COVID-19 samples came from the United States, Italy and Spain. PBMCs, B-cell-depleted T cells, or T cells provided the cDNA or gDNA that made up the material.

Source study methods: Reference gene primers were amplified, and this amplification served to estimate nucleated cell counts. Repertoires were generated with immunoSEQ multiplex PCR, while TCRdb's copy carries only in-frame clones and drops some. Clone size and the V and J calls come from that table; the DNA yielded D and trimming. The sample yields a few hundred thousand clones, approximately 88% seen once. This clone showed up just a few times. V gave up 2 bases and J gave up 7 bases, with 8 bases separating them. CDR3 length: 12 residues. This receptor was taken from a woman in her 30s with acute or convalescent COVID-19. Input material: peripheral blood. The genes are TRBV12-3 or TRBV12-4 and TRBJ1-1; perhaps TRBD1 as D (6 bases). The CDR3 sequence: CASSLRGGEAFF. Here the CDR3 DNA reads TGTGCCAGCAGTTTAAGGGGGGGTGAAGCTTTCTTT.